These 3 T cell receptor beta chains were all obtained from the same sample, sequenced in a study of T-cell reconstitution after alpha-beta-depleted transplantation in children. Construction of the TCRbeta library involved unique molecular identifiers. TCRdb itself ran the PCR reads through MiXCR, one entry per CDR3 protein. The sample has over 120,000 distinct CDR3 sequences; 8% to 10% are singletons. The sample here was PBMCs, mostly from graft donor cells, taken 180 days after TCRalphabeta/CD19-depleted stem cell transplant. These receptor sequences come from a female patient between 2 and 10 years old who had a stem cell transplant for congenital amegakaryocytic thrombocytopenia, so the T cells may come from the graft donor.

This clonotype was seen at least ten times. The chain is built from TRBV20-1 and TRBJ1-5, with D hard to call. CDR1 DFQATT and CDR2 SNEGSKA come from the germline V gene (reference sequence). The CDR3 runs to 16 residues. Trimming took 1 base from V and 7 from J, leaving 20 bases between them. The CDR3 DNA is TGCAGTGCTAGAGGGAGGGCTCGCAGCCTTGAGCAGCCCCAGCATTTT. Translation gives CSARGRARSLEQPQHF.

There are many counts of this clonotype. V and J are TRBV9 and TRBJ2-5; 7 nucleotides agree with TRBD2. The CDR3 length is 15 residues. V gave up 2 bases and J gave up 3 bases; unmatched junction bases: 7. Germline V CDR1 and CDR2: SGDLS, YYNGEE. The CDR3 region is CASSVPNAGEETQYF. The CDR3 DNA follows: TGTGCCAGCAGCGTCCCTAACGCGGGAGAAGAGACCCAGTACTTC. The full variable domain, its missing parts supplied by reference TRBV9 and TRBJ2-5, is DSGVTQTPKHLITATGQRVTLRCSPRSGDLSVYWYQQSLDQGLQFLIQYYNGEERAKGNILERFSAQQFPDLHSELNLSSLELGDSALYFCASSVPNAGEETQYFGPGTRLLVL.

This rearrangement joins TRBV20-1 to TRBJ2-2; the match to TRBD2 covers 9 bases. CDR3 length: 12 amino acids. J was trimmed by 6 bases and V by 6 bases; bases with no gene match: 2. From germline, CDR1 is DFQATT and CDR2 SNEGSKA (reference sequence). The CDR3 here is CSAGLAPGELFF. For the CDR3, the DNA is TGCAGTGCCGGACTAGCGCCCGGGGAGCTGTTTTTT.